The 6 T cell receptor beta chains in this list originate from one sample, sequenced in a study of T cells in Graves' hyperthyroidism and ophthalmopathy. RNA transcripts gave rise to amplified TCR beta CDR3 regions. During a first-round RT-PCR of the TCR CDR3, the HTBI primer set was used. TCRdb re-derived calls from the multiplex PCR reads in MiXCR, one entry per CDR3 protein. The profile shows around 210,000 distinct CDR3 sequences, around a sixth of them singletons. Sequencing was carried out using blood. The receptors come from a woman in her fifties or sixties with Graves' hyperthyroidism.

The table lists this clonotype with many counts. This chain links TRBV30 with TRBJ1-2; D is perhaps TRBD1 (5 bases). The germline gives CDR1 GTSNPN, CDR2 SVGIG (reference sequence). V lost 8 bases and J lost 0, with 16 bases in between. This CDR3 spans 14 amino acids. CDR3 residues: CAQIRTQSNYGYTF. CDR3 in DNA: TGTGCCCAGATTCGGACACAGTCTAACTATGGCTACACCTTC.

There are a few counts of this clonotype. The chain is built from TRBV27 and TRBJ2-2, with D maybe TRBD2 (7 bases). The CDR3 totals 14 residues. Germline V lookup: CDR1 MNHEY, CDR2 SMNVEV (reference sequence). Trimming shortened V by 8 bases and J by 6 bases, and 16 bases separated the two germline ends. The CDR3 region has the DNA TGTGCCAGCGGCCGTGGGGGGGCGCCCGGGGAGCTGTTTTTT. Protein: CASGRGGAPGELFF.

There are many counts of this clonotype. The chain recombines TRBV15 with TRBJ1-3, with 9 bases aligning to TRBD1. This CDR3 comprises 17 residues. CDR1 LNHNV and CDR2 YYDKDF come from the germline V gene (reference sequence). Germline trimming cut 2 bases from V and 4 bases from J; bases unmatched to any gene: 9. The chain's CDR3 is CATSRPRADRGGNTIYF. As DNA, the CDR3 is TGTGCCACCAGCAGACCCCGGGCGGACAGGGGAGGAAACACCATATATTTT.

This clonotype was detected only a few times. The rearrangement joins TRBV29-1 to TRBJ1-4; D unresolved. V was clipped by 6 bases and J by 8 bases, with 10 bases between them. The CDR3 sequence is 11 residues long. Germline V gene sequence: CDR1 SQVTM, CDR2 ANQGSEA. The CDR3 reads CSVLVGEKLFF. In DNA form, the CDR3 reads TGCAGCGTGTTGGTGGGCGAAAAACTGTTTTTT.

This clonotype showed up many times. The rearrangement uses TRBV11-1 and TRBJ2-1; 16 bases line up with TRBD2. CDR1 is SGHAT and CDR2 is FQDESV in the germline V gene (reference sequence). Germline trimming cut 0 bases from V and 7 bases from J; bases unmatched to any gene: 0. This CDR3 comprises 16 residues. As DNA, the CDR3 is TGTGCCAGCAGCTTAGCGGGACTAGCGGGGGGGAATGAGCAGTTCTTC. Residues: CASSLAGLAGGNEQFF.

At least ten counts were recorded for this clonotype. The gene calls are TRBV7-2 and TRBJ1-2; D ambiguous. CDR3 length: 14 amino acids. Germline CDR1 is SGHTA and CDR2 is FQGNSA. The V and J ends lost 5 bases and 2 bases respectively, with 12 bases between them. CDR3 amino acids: CASSPELLNYGYTF. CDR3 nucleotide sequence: TGTGCCAGCAGCCCCGAGCTCTTAAACTATGGCTACACCTTC.